This T cell receptor (beta chain) was identified during a study of PD-1 blockade in classical Hodgkin lymphoma. Time point meaning: cycle 4 day 1 (C4D1), after more than five weeks of nivolumab. There was relapse after autologous stem cell transplantation in every patient, and there was variation in brentuximab vedotin exposure. Complete response, partial response or progressive disease were the best responses. Between the trimmed V and J ends, which lost 0 bases and 9 bases, there was a span of 12 bases. Germline V gene lookup returns CDR1 ENHRY and CDR2 SYGVKD. The CDR3 has 14 residues. Sequencing was performed with immunoSEQ multiplex PCR; in TCRdb, only in-frame clones are kept and a portion is missing. Here the sample spans roughly 50,000 clones, approximately 86% being singletons.

V is TRBV10-3 and J is TRBJ2-1, with a tentative D call TRBD2 (5 bases). The sequence derives from a human donor with classical Hodgkin lymphoma. This specimen consisted of peripheral blood mononuclear cells (PBMCs), obtained before the fourth cycle of nivolumab. The CDR3, as DNA: TGTGCCATCAGTGAGTCCGGACTTACCTTTGAGCAGTTCTTC. This sequence encodes CAISESGLTFEQFF.